These 6 T cell receptor beta chains share one sample of origin, sequenced in a study of shared clonotypes between healthy human individuals. The assay was immunoSEQ multiplex PCR, and TCRdb's table has in-frame clones only and misses some. The repertoire holds around 500,000 clones, with more than 65% as singletons. Sequenced material: PBMCs. Source of these receptors: a woman aged 40 to 50 in good health. Some clones in this sample may be carry-over from other donors' samples.

Remarks on this clone: A far larger clone is one nucleotide away, so this likely arose from a read error. The same CDR3 can be traced to other DNA sequences in this sample. The V gene is TRBV5-1, the J gene TRBJ2-5; D may match TRBD1 or TRBD2 (5 bases each). The CDR3 covers 16 residues. Germline CDR1 is SGHRS and CDR2 is YFSETQ. Deletions cut 8 bases from V and 2 bases from J, with 22 bases between. The chain's CDR3 is CASSNTGPTLQETQYF. DNA of the CDR3: TGCGCCAGTAGCAATACGGGGCCTACCTTACAAGAGACCCAGTACTTC.

The sample holds one count of this clone. The chain combines TRBV2 with TRBJ2-2; maybe TRBD1 (6 bases). Germline values: CDR1 SNHLY, CDR2 FYNNEI. V was trimmed by 4 bases and J by 7 bases, leaving 13 bases between them. The CDR3 runs to 14 residues. CDR3 coding DNA: TGTGCCAGCAGTGGGCGTGGGGGCGGCGGGGAGCTGTTTTTT. Its protein product is CASSGRGGGGELFF. Supplemented by reference TRBV2 and TRBJ2-2, the full variable domain reads EPEVTQTPSHQVTQMGQEVILRCVPISNHLYFYWYRQILGQKVEFLVSFYNNEISEKSEIFDDQFSVERPDGSNFTLKIRSTKLEDSAMYFCASSGRGGGGELFFGEGSRLTVL.

The chain has TRBV28 and TRBJ2-5; TRBD1 aligns across 8 bases. J gave up 7 bases and V 7 bases, and 8 bases lay outside the gene matches. In germline, CDR1 is MDHEN, CDR2 SYDVKM. CDR3 length: 13 residues. CDR3 bases: TGTGCCAGCAATCTTCAGGGGGCCGGGACCCAGTACTTC. Translating it yields CASNLQGAGTQYF.

V is TRBV7-9 and J is TRBJ2-5; D may be TRBD2 (6 bases). The CDR3 consists of 16 residues. Trimming pared 5 bases from V and 4 bases from J, leaving 20 bases between. From germline, CDR1 is SEHNR and CDR2 FQNEAQ (reference sequence). CDR3 loop: CASSRLSGSLVETQYF. CDR3 nucleotides: TGTGCCAGCAGCCGACTTAGCGGTTCACTAGTAGAGACCCAGTACTTC.

The V call is TRBV29-1, the J call TRBJ2-5; 9 bases fit TRBD2. With 7 bases clipped from V and 4 bases from J, the junction kept 7 bases outside the gene matches. Germline values: CDR1 SQVTM, CDR2 ANQGSEA. The CDR3 is 13 amino acids. CDR3 amino acids: CSASGRLVETQYF. The CDR3 nucleotides read TGCAGCGCAAGCGGGAGGCTGGTAGAGACCCAGTACTTC.

V and J are TRBV19 and TRBJ2-3; TRBD2 agrees at 12 bases. The CDR3 consists of 16 residues. V was clipped by 3 bases and J by 6 bases; unmatched bases: 7. Germline-derived CDR1 and CDR2 are LNHDA and SQIVND (reference sequence). DNA of the CDR3: TGTGCCAGTAGTATGTCTAGCGGGAGGGCAGGGGATACGCAGTATTTT. This sequence encodes CASSMSSGRAGDTQYF.